This TCR beta chain was found in a study of cytomegalovirus exposure and HLA in healthy donors. PCR was performed using 60 Vbeta and 13 Jbeta primers. The repertoire was sequenced with immunoSEQ multiplex PCR; TCRdb's copy has only in-frame clones and lacks some. The repertoire table contains around 36,000 clones. A word on this clone: Its antigen is unknown.

Study-wide results and limits: When the data were analyzed later, several of the most significant clusters appeared to be linked to common viral pathogens.

This CDR3 spans 15 amino acids. Between the trimmed V and J ends, which lost 5 bases and 3 bases, there was a span of 17 bases. In germline, CDR1 is MNHEY, CDR2 SMNVEV (reference sequence). This receptor was taken from a woman aged 30 to 39 in good health and CMV-seropositive. The rearrangement uses TRBV27 and TRBJ2-7, with D possibly TRBD1 on 6 matching bases. Material for sequencing was PBMCs. CDR3 in amino acids: CASSLVRTVSYEQYF. The CDR3 DNA reads TGTGCCAGCAGTCTGGTCCGGACAGTAAGCTACGAGCAGTACTTC.